The clone carrying this TCR beta chain was detected many times. Its target is unknown. The CDR3 length is 14 residues. The V segment lost 6 bases and the J segment 9 bases; nucleotides outside the gene matches: 10. Germline V lookup: CDR1 SNHLY, CDR2 FYNNEI. This specimen comes from a study of read filtering for tumor transcriptome and immune sequencing. The library was built from around 380 ng RNA with molecular barcoded adaptors for alpha/delta and beta/gamma chains. TCRdb redid the calling of the reads with MiXCR, one entry per CDR3 protein. The profile shows about 35,000 distinct CDR3 sequences, 14% of them singletons. Broader study findings: RNA-seq captured clonotypes less deeply and reliably than IR-seq. The CD138-negative fraction was mixed bone marrow immune cells, not pure T cells. Dropping single-read clonotypes raised IR-seq and RNA-seq shared-clonotype correlation.

Sequenced input: a population of CD138-negative cells sorted from bone marrow. The TCR sequence derives from a donor over 35 with multiple myeloma. The V call is TRBV2, the J call TRBJ2-5, with TRBD1 matching over 10 bases. The CDR3 loop is CASSPDRGRESQYF. The DNA of the CDR3 is TGTGCCAGCAGCCCCGACAGGGGGCGCGAATCCCAGTACTTC.